This T cell receptor (beta chain) derives from a study of post-analysis software for immune sequencing data. Whole-study results and caveats: Included in a set of about 5 TRBV segments more frequent in patients than controls were TRBV5-6, TRBV5-1 and TRBV20-1.

Built from TCR beta cDNA, the libraries had unique molecular identifiers in them. Each CDR3 protein is one row after TCRdb ran MiXCR on the PCR reads. The sample has some 700,000 distinct CDR3 sequences, over 45% seen once. On this clonotype: Its antigen is not identified.

Germline V lookup: CDR1 LNHNV, CDR2 YYDKDF (reference sequence). Trimming cost V 0 bases and J 11 bases, with 16 bases left between them. CDR3 length: 14 amino acids. The chain recombines TRBV15 with TRBJ2-5; possible D gene TRBD2, 5 bases. This sequence was found in a girl aged 2 to 10 with multiple sclerosis. Sample: blood. The CDR3 protein is CATSREGAYNEQYF. The CDR3 region has the DNA TGTGCCACCAGCAGAGAGGGAGCCTACAATGAGCAGTACTTC.